Described below is a single T cell receptor beta chain sequence and its context. Trimming pared 3 bases from V and 1 base from J, leaving 12 bases between. The germline CDR1 and CDR2 sequences are ENHRY and SYGVKD. The CDR3 is 16 residues long. The data derive from a study of blood T cell repertoires in COVID-19. At the level of the study: Samples taken during acute and convalescent COVID-19 were collected in the United States, Italy and Spain. The cDNA or gDNA used as material had been derived from T cells, B-cell-depleted T cells, or PBMCs.

Recruited during active infection, patients (from Seattle) were subsequently followed longitudinally. How the authors handled the data: Estimation of nucleated cell counts was performed using reference gene primer amplification. TCRdb's table, derived via immunoSEQ multiplex PCR, lists solely in-frame clones and lacks some. D and trimming were read from the DNA, whereas the V and J calls and clone size are those reported in that table. The sample has about 410,000 clones, 89% seen once. The receptor comes from a woman in her 40s with COVID-19, enrolled during active disease. The sample comprised peripheral blood. The chain couples TRBV10-3 to TRBJ1-4, with D possibly being TRBD1 (6 bases). DNA for the CDR3: TGTGCCATCAGTGAATTTGGCAGGGGAACTAATGAAAAACTGTTTTTT. Translation gives CAISEFGRGTNEKLFF.